What follows are 17 T cell receptor beta chains derived from one specimen sequenced in a study of T-cell reconstitution after alpha-beta-depleted transplantation in children. Unique molecular identifiers featured in how the TCRbeta library was prepared. TCRdb re-analysed the PCR reads in MiXCR, keeping a single row per CDR3 protein. The table records approximately 420,000 distinct CDR3 sequences, 11% of them present only once. Sequencing was performed on PBMCs from the stem cell graft donor, taken from the stem cell graft. These receptors all stem from a human donor who donated a stem cell graft to a child with acute myeloid leukemia.

The J gene is TRBJ2-1, the V gene TRBV5-5; perhaps TRBD1 as D (5 bases). The V end was cut by 4 bases, the J end by 12 bases, with 17 bases between. Germline assignment: CDR1 SGHKS and CDR2 YYEKEE (reference sequence). This CDR3 contains 13 residues. The CDR3 DNA follows: TGTGCCAGCAGCATAGACAGATCAACGGGGCAGTTCTTC. It translates to CASSIDRSTGQFF.

This clonotype appeared a few times. The chain employs TRBV11-2 and TRBJ1-1; 7 bases agree with TRBD1. CDR3 size: 14 residues. Germline-derived CDR1 and CDR2 are SGHAT and FQNNGV. V was pared by 5 bases and J by 1 base, with 4 bases of the junction left unmatched. The CDR3 region has the DNA TGTGCCAGCAGCCCGAGGGGGCCGAACACTGAAGCTTTCTTT. This gives the protein CASSPRGPNTEAFF. Based on the CDR3 plus reference TRBV11-2 and TRBJ1-1, the full variable domain is EAGVAQSPRYKIIEKRQSVAFWCNPISGHATLYWYQQILGQGPKLLIQFQNNGVVDDSQLPKDRFSAERLKGVDSTLKIQPAKLEDSAVYLCASSPRGPNTEAFFGQGTRLTVV.

The chain couples TRBV3-1 to TRBJ2-1, with D perhaps matching TRBD1 (5 bases). Trimming removed 11 bases at V and 5 bases at J, with 28 bases between. Germline CDR1 reads LGHDT; CDR2 reads YNNKEL (reference sequence). This CDR3 region has 17 residues. CDR3 sequence reads: CASSHSSGKPTNNEQFF. The CDR3 coding sequence is TGTGCCTCCAGCCACTCTTCAGGGAAACCTACTAACAATGAGCAGTTCTTC.

The rearrangement uses TRBV10-3 and TRBJ2-1; 7 positions agree with TRBD2. Trimming took 8 bases from V and 9 from J; bases not matched to a gene: 10. The CDR3 spans 13 residues. Per germline, CDR1 ENHRY and CDR2 SYGVKD. CDR3 sequence reads: CAIGRDLMAEQFF. The CDR3 coding sequence is TGTGCCATCGGGAGGGACCTCATGGCTGAGCAGTTCTTC.

The chain couples TRBV20-1 to TRBJ2-7; the D gene could be TRBD1 or TRBD2 (5 bases each). Germline lookup yields CDR1 DFQATT and CDR2 SNEGSKA (reference sequence). The CDR3 contains 14 residues. Between the trimmed V and J ends, which lost 0 bases and 2 bases, there was a span of 11 bases. The CDR3 loop is CSAREVGAAYEQYF. The CDR3 DNA is TGCAGTGCTAGAGAGGTCGGGGCCGCCTACGAGCAGTACTTC.

The rearrangement links TRBV5-1 to TRBJ1-1, with a tentative D call TRBD1 (6 bases). CDR3 length: 14 amino acids. The ends were cut back, 4 bases at V and 4 bases at J, with 14 bases in the middle. Germline CDR1 and CDR2: SGHRS and YFSETQ. The CDR3 region has the DNA TGCGCCAGCAGCGCCCGCCTGGGGGCCACTGAAGCTTTCTTT. Protein product: CASSARLGATEAFF. Full variable domain (rest looked up from reference TRBV5-1 and TRBJ1-1): KAGVTQTPRYLIKTRGQQVTLSCSPISGHRSVSWYQQTPGQGLQFLFEYFSETQRNKGNFPGRFSGRQFSNSRSEMNVSTLELGDSALYLCASSARLGATEAFFGQGTRLTVV.

This clonotype was counted many times. The V and J genes are TRBV6-2 or TRBV6-3 and TRBJ2-7; 12 nucleotides line up with TRBD1. This CDR3 has 14 amino acids. CDR1 and CDR2 (germline): MNHEY, SVGEGT. J gave up 4 bases and V 6 bases, and 4 bases lay outside the gene matches. CDR3 sequence (DNA): TGTGCCAGCAGCCCGGGACAGGGGGCTTACGAGCAGTACGTC. It is translated as CASSPGQGAYEQYV.

This chain uses TRBV6-1 with TRBJ2-3, with D perhaps TRBD1 (5 bases). V shed 6 bases and J shed 2 bases, with 21 bases lying between them. The CDR3 is 17 amino acids. Germline CDR1 is MNHNS and CDR2 is SASEGT. CDR3 in DNA: TGTGCCAGCAGAGGGCCCTATTTTGGGGCCTACACAGATACGCAGTATTTT. Its protein is CASRGPYFGAYTDTQYF.

This sequence joins TRBV10-3 and TRBJ2-5, with TRBD1 matching over 7 bases. The CDR3 is made up of 14 amino acids. The germline gives CDR1 ENHRY, CDR2 SYGVKD. Trimming cost V 6 bases and J 5 bases; bases outside gene matches: 9. Written as DNA, the CDR3 is TGTGCCATCAGCCTCACAGGGGCAGGGGAGACCCAGTACTTC. This encodes CAISLTGAGETQYF.

This clonotype was found many times. This chain joins TRBV10-3 and TRBJ1-1; 8 bases align to TRBD1. CDR1 and CDR2 (germline): ENHRY, SYGVKD. Germline trimming cut 8 bases from V and 1 base from J; bases unmatched to any gene: 3. This CDR3 has 13 residues. The CDR3 protein is CAIGTGANTEAFF. DNA of the CDR3: TGTGCCATCGGGACAGGCGCGAACACTGAAGCTTTCTTT.

The chain recombines TRBV11-2 with TRBJ2-7; the match to TRBD2 covers 7 bases. Per germline, CDR1 SGHAT and CDR2 FQNNGV. The CDR3 length is 13 residues. The V and J ends lost 2 bases and 12 bases, in that order; junction bases with no gene match: 10. CDR3 sequence reads: CASSLRSGGPWYV. The CDR3 bases are TGTGCCAGCAGCTTAAGGTCGGGGGGTCCCTGGTACGTC.

This chain uses TRBV6-2 or TRBV6-3 with TRBJ2-1; no clear D gene. Germline CDR1 reads MNHEY; CDR2 reads SVGEGT. This CDR3 is 14 amino acids long. V lost 5 bases and J lost 6, with 14 bases in between. CDR3 region: CASSPPPSINEQFF. For the CDR3, the DNA is TGTGCCAGCAGTCCCCCCCCCAGTATCAATGAGCAGTTCTTC.

V is TRBV3-1 and J is TRBJ1-6; D unresolved. CDR3 length: 16 residues. Germline-derived CDR1 and CDR2 are LGHDT and YNNKEL (reference sequence). V lost 4 bases to trimming and J lost 5 bases, with 15 bases between them. The CDR3 nucleotides are TGTGCCAGCAGCCTTGCACCGGTAGGAGATAATTCACCCCTCCACTTT. Encoded protein: CASSLAPVGDNSPLHF.

With respect to this clonotype: Mismatch with germline at one junction end may stem from a read error. This rearrangement joins TRBV20-1 to TRBJ2-1; 7 nucleotides match TRBD2. The CDR3 has 15 residues. Looked up from germline, CDR1 is DFQATT and CDR2 is SNEGSKA (reference sequence). CDR3 DNA sequence: TGCAGTGCCACCTCGGCGGGAGCGAACTACAATGAGCACTTCTTC. Translating it yields CSATSAGANYNEHFF.

The chain has TRBV20-1 and TRBJ2-3, with D perhaps matching TRBD2 (7 bases). The CDR3 spans 15 residues. The V gene's germline CDR1 is DFQATT and CDR2 SNEGSKA (reference sequence). V was trimmed by 0 bases and J by 4 bases, leaving 14 bases between them. CDR3 loop: CSARDAGGRADTQYF. The CDR3 DNA reads as TGCAGTGCTAGAGATGCCGGGGGGCGTGCAGATACGCAGTATTTT.

Concerning this clonotype itself: A much larger clone sits a single nucleotide away, making a read error possible. J is TRBJ1-5 and V is TRBV6-1; a weak D match, TRBD1 (6 bases). The V end lost 4 bases, the J end lost 2 bases, and 9 bases lay between the germline ends. The CDR3 is made up of 14 amino acids. Germline CDR1 reads MNHNS; CDR2 reads SASEGT. CDR3 bases: TGTGCCAGCAGTGGGCGACAGGGCAATCAGCCCCAGCATTTT. This sequence encodes CASSGRQGNQPQHF.

The table lists this clonotype with a few counts. The gene calls are TRBV29-1 and TRBJ2-3; D perhaps matches TRBD2 (6 bases). Deletions cut 5 bases from V and 2 bases from J, with 17 bases between. The germline V gene encodes CDR1 SQVTM and CDR2 ANQGSEA. The CDR3 is 15 amino acids. DNA for the CDR3: TGCAGCGTTCCCCCCAGCGGACTAATCACAGATACGCAGTATTTT. Translating it yields CSVPPSGLITDTQYF.